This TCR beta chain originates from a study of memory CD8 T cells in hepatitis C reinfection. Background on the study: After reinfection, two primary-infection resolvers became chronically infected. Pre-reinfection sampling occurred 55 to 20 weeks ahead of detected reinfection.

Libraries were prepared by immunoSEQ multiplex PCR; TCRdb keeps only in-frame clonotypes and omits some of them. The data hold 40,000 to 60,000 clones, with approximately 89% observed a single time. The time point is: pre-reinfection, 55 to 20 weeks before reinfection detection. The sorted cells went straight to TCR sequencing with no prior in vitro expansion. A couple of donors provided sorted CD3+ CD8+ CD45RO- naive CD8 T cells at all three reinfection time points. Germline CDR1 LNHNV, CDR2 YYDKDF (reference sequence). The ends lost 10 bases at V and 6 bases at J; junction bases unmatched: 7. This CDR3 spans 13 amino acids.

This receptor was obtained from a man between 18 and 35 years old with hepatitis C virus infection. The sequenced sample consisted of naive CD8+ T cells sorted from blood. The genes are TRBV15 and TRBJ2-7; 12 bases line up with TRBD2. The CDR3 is CAIETSGGGEQYV. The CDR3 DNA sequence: TGTGCCATTGAGACTAGCGGGGGAGGCGAGCAGTACGTC.